The 7 T cell receptor beta chains reported below all come from one sample, sequenced in a study of early T cells in non-severe SARS-CoV-2 infection (dated by TCRdb to the early 2020s). Library preparation employed 5' RACE. For sequencing, a NextSeq 500 was employed. The public reads were quality trimmed at Q25 with fastp and then assembled into clones with MiXCR by TCRdb, keeping productive beta chains. Each CDR3 protein appears once, grouped with its most common genes and DNA. The table for this sample lists over 60,000 distinct CDR3 sequences; 12% of them were counted only once. 2.7% of the sample is in the top ten clones. This sample comprised whole blood, obtained at baseline. These receptors originate from an adult who was a healthcare worker with PCR-confirmed SARS-CoV-2 infection or an uninfected control (not recorded which).

This clonotype was picked up a small number of times. This sequence joins TRBV27 and TRBJ1-6, with D unresolved. Trimming stripped 5 bases from V and 9 bases from J, with 11 bases between. CDR3 length equals 13 residues. CDR1 MNHEY and CDR2 SMNVEV come from the germline V gene (reference sequence). The CDR3 DNA reads as TGTGCCAGCAGTCCCTGGTCAAGTTCACCCCTCCACTTT. This codes for CASSPWSSSPLHF.

This clonotype was recorded at least ten times. CDR3 in amino acids: CASSEQGQATNQPQHF. The DNA for the CDR3 is TGTGCCAGCTCAGAACAGGGACAGGCCACCAATCAGCCCCAGCATTTT. V is TRBV18 and J is TRBJ1-5, with 8 nucleotides matching TRBD1. V trimming: 5 bases; J trimming: 3 bases; junction bases outside the gene matches: 9. Germline assignment: CDR1 KGHSH and CDR2 LQKENI. The CDR3 is made up of 16 amino acids.

The chain links TRBV5-1 to TRBJ1-1, with 7 positions matching TRBD1. J gave up 5 bases and V 0 bases, and 7 bases lay outside the gene matches. The CDR3 is made up of 15 amino acids. Germline loops: CDR1 SGHRS, CDR2 YFSETQ. CDR3 DNA: TGCGCCAGCAGCTTGGATCCAGGGGGAGGGACTGAAGCTTTCTTT. Translating gives CASSLDPGGGTEAFF.

This clonotype was detected ten times or more. The chain has TRBV6-6 and TRBJ2-7; 13 positions match TRBD2. The V and J ends lost 4 bases and 0 bases, in that order; junction bases with no gene match: 21. The length of the CDR3 is 22 residues. Germline CDR1 and CDR2: MNHNY and SVGAGI (reference sequence). CDR3 region: CASSFDPARLAGGSISSYEQYF. CDR3 bases: TGTGCCAGCAGTTTCGACCCGGCCCGACTAGCGGGGGGATCTATTAGCTCCTACGAGCAGTACTTC.

There are many counts of this clonotype. The chain recombines TRBV6-1 with TRBJ2-7; TRBD1 matches 11 bases. Germline lookup yields CDR1 MNHNS and CDR2 SASEGT. This CDR3 has 13 amino acids. Losses at the gene ends were 8 bases for V and 4 bases for J; bases not matched to a gene: 4. Here the CDR3 DNA reads TGTGCCAGCCGGGACAGGGGGTTTTACGAGCAGTACTTC. Amino acids: CASRDRGFYEQYF.

This clonotype appeared a few times. CDR3 in DNA: TGTGCCAGCAGCCAAGGAGTTACTACCCTCCCGTACTTC. Translated: CASSQGVTTLPYF. The chain recombines TRBV3-1 with TRBJ2-7; no clear D. CDR1 is LGHDT, CDR2 YNNKEL, per germline (reference sequence). The CDR3 totals 13 residues. The germline V and J ends were trimmed by 1 base and 12 bases, with 16 bases remaining between them.

In this sample, this clonotype turned up many times. The chain joins TRBV7-2 to TRBJ1-2; D gene ambiguous. The CDR3 length is 15 residues. The ends were cut back, 5 bases at V and 8 bases at J, with 21 bases in the middle. CDR1 and CDR2 (germline): SGHTA, FQGNSA. The CDR3 loop is CASSLSSTLSRGYTF. The CDR3 DNA reads TGTGCCAGCAGCCTGTCGTCGACCCTATCACGCGGCTACACCTTC.